These T cell receptor beta chains were read from a single sample in a study of CD8 T cells in ankylosing spondylitis. TCRdb itself ran the 5' RACE reads through MiXCR, one entry per CDR3 protein. The sample includes roughly 400,000 distinct CDR3 sequences, about 22% of them seen just once. The sequenced sample consisted of blood, either unsorted or a sorted T cell fraction (not recorded which). All receptors derive from a male donor with ankylosing spondylitis. The CDR3 runs from the conserved cysteine through the conserved F or W. The D gene is left open where the match is weak. Size tells how often a clone was seen (once, few, many) or the class of an expanded clone, and some rows leave it out.

NA | TRBJ1-6 | TRBV7-8 | NA | TGTGCCAGCAGCTTAGGACGTGCAGGGGCACAGTCACCCCTCCACTTT | CASSLGRAGAQSPLHF
TRBD1 | TRBJ2-4 | TRBV5-1 | few | TGCGCCAGCAGCCAGGGGGCAGCTTATTCGGGCATTCAGTACTTC | CASSQGAAYSGIQYF
TRBD2 | TRBJ2-1 | TRBV7-2 | few | TGTGCCAGCAGCTTGGGACTAGCGGGACATGAGCAGTTCTTC | CASSLGLAGHEQFF
NA | TRBJ1-3 | TRBV7-2 | NA | TGTGCCAGCAGCTTAGTGGGGACCGACTCTGGAAACACCATATATTTT | CASSLVGTDSGNTIYF
NA | TRBJ2-1 | TRBV21-1 | few | TGTGCCAGCAGCAAAGGGGGCATTCCGTTCTTC | CASSKGGIPFF
TRBD1 | TRBJ1-5 | TRBV10-3 | few | TGTGCCATCAGTGATACAGGGGGCGGGCAGCCCCAGCATTTT | CAISDTGGGQPQHF
NA | TRBJ2-1 | TRBV10-3 | NA | TGTGCCATCAGTGAGTCGCGAGCAGCGGAGGCGCGGGAGCAGTTCTTC | CAISESRAAEAREQFF
TRBD2 | TRBJ2-5 | TRBV5-6 | NA | TGTGCCAGCAGCTTGAGGCTAGCGGGAGGATGGCGAGAGACCCAGTACTTC | CASSLRLAGGWRETQYF
TRBD1 | TRBJ2-3 | TRBV4-3 | few | TGCGCCAGCAGCCAAGAAGACAGGGGGAGCACAGATACGCAGTATTTT | CASSQEDRGSTDTQYF
TRBD2 | TRBJ2-3 | TRBV15 | NA | TGTGCCACCAGCAGTACTAGCGGCACAGATACGCAGTATTTT | CATSSTSGTDTQYF
NA | TRBJ1-2 | TRBV6-1 | few | TGTGCCAGCAGACCGACAGGTTATGTCTATGGCTACACCTTC | CASRPTGYVYGYTF
NA | TRBJ2-7 | TRBV5-1 | NA | TGCGCCAGCAGCTTGGGGAGGTCGTCAGCAGGCTCCTACGAGCAGTACTTC | CASSLGRSSAGSYEQYF
NA | TRBJ2-6 | TRBV21-1 | NA | TGTGCCAGCAGCAAACCTAGGCTAGCGGGAGGGTTGGTCTCTGGGGCCAACGTCCTGACTTTC | CASSKPRLAGGLVSGANVLTF
NA | TRBJ1-1 | TRBV6-1 | NA | TGTGCCAGCAGTGACCTAGCCCGGGACCACACTGAAGCTTTCTTT | CASSDLARDHTEAFF
TRBD1 | TRBJ2-7 | TRBV7-3 | NA | TGTGCCAGCAGCACGACAGGGGTTTCGTCTGTGAACGAGCAGTACTTC | CASSTTGVSSVNEQYF
NA | TRBJ1-1 | TRBV2 | few | TGTGCCAGCGGCGACCCACCGTTTGAAGCTTTCTTT | CASGDPPFEAFF
TRBD1 | TRBJ2-3 | TRBV25-1 | few | TGTGCCAGCAGTGAAACAATTGGGACAGGGGCAGATACGCAGTATTTT | CASSETIGTGADTQYF
NA | TRBJ2-6 | TRBV18 | NA | TGTGCCAGCTCACCAGGAAGCTCTGGGGCCAACGTCCTGACTTTC | CASSPGSSGANVLTF
TRBD2 | TRBJ2-1 | TRBV11-2 | NA | TGTGCCAGCAGCTTCTGGACTAGCGGGCGTTACAATGAGCAGTTCTTC | CASSFWTSGRYNEQFF
NA | TRBJ2-1 | TRBV29-1 | many | TGCAGCGTTGATAAGGGGTCTAATGAGCAGTTCTTC | CSVDKGSNEQFF
TRBD1 | TRBJ1-2 | TRBV5-1 | NA | TGCGCCAGCAGCTTGGAGGACAGGGGGTCTGGCTACACCTTC | CASSLEDRGSGYTF
NA | TRBJ2-2 | TRBV2 | few | TGTGCCAGCAGTGAATTTATTGCCGGGGAGCTGTTTTTT | CASSEFIAGELFF
TRBD2 | TRBJ2-2 | TRBV4-2 | NA | TGTGCCAGCAGCCATAGCCCGCCGGGACTACTAAACACCGGGGAGCTGTTTTTT | CASSHSPPGLLNTGELFF
TRBD1 | TRBJ2-5 | TRBV5-6 | many | TGTGCCAGCAGCATGACAGGGGAAAAGACCCAGTACTTC | CASSMTGEKTQYF
NA | TRBJ2-7 | TRBV18 | few | TGTGCCAGCTCACTGCGTACAGGATACGAATACGAGCAGTACTTC | CASSLRTGYEYEQYF
NA | TRBJ1-1 | TRBV10-1 | NA | TGCGCCAGCAGTGATATAGACCCTCCGTCTAGGGCTTTCTTT | CASSDIDPPSRAFF
NA | TRBJ1-1 | TRBV28 | NA | TGTGCCAGCACGCTCCTGCCCCCGACTATTAACACTGAAGCTTTCTTT | CASTLLPPTINTEAFF
TRBD1 | TRBJ1-5 | TRBV29-1 | many | TGCAGCGTTGTTACAGGGGGCCGTGATCAGCCCCAGCATTTT | CSVVTGGRDQPQHF
TRBD1 | TRBJ2-7 | TRBV6-2/TRBV6-3 | few | TGTGCCAGCAGTTACGCGAAGGACAGGGCTTCCTACGAGCAGTACTTC | CASSYAKDRASYEQYF
NA | TRBJ1-6 | TRBV12-3/TRBV12-4 | few | TGTGCCAGCAGGGGTAATTCACCCCTCCACTTT | CASRGNSPLHF
TRBD1 | TRBJ2-7 | TRBV7-3 | NA | TGTGCCAGCAGCTTAGATGGACAGGGGGCTCGCGAGCAGTACTTC | CASSLDGQGAREQYF
TRBD1 | TRBJ1-6 | TRBV10-3 | NA | TGTGCCATCAAGGCGGGACCGGGACAGGGAAATTCACCCCTCCACTTT | CAIKAGPGQGNSPLHF
TRBD1 | TRBJ2-1 | TRBV4-1 | few | TGCGCCAGCAGCCAAGACGAGACAGGGAGAGGCAATGAGCAGTTCTTC | CASSQDETGRGNEQFF
TRBD2 | TRBJ2-2 | TRBV20-1 | few | TGCAGTGCTAAAGCGGGAGTCTCCACCGGGGAGCTGTTTTTT | CSAKAGVSTGELFF
NA | TRBJ2-3 | TRBV12-5 | NA | TGTGCTAGTGGTCTCCAGGCTACAGATACGCAGTATTTT | CASGLQATDTQYF
NA | TRBJ2-4 | TRBV5-1 | NA | TGCGCCAGCAGCCAGGAAGATAACATTCAGTACTTC | CASSQEDNIQYF
NA | TRBJ2-7 | TRBV5-1 | few | TGCGCCAGCAGCTTGCGAATTTCCTCCTACGAGCAGTACTTC | CASSLRISSYEQYF
NA | TRBJ1-6 | TRBV28 | NA | TGTGCCAGCAGCTCTAATTCACCCCTCCACTTT | CASSSNSPLHF
TRBD2 | TRBJ2-1 | TRBV4-2 | few | TGTGCCAGCACGTCTAGCGGGAGCTCCTACAATGAGCAGTTCTTC | CASTSSGSSYNEQFF